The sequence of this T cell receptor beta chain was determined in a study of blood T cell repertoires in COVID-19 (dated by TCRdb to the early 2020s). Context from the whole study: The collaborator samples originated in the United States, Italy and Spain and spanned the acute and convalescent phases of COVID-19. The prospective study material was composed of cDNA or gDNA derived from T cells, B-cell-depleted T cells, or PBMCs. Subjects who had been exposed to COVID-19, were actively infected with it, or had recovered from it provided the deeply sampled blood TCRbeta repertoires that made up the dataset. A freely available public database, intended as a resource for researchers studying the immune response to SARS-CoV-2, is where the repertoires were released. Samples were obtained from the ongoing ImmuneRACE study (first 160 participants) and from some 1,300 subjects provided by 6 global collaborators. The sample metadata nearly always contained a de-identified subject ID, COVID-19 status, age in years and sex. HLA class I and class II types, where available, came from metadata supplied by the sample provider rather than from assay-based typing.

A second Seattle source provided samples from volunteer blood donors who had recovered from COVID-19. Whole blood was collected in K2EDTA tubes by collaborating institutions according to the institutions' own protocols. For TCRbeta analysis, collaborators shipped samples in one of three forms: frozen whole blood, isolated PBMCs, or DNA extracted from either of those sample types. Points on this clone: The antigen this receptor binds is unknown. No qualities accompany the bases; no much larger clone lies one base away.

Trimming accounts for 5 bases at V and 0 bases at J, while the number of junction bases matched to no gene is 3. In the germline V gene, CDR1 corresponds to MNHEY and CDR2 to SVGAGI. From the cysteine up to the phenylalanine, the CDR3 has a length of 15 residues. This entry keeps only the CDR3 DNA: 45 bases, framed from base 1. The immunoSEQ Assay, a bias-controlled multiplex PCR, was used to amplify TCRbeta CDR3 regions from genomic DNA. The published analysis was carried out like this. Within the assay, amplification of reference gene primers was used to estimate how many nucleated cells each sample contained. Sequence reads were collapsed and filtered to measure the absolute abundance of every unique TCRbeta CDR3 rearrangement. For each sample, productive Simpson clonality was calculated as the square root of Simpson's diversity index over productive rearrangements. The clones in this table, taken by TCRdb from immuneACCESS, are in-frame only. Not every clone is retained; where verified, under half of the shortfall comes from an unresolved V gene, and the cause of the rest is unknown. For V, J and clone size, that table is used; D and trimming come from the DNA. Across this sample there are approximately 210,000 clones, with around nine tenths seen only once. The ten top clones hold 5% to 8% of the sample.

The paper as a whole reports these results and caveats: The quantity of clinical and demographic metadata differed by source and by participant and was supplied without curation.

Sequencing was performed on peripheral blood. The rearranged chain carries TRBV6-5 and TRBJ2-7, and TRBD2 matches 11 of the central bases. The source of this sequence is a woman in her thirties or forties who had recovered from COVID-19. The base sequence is TGTGCCAGCAGTCTAGCGGGAGGAAGCTCCTACGAGCAGTACTTC. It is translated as CASSLAGGSSYEQYF.